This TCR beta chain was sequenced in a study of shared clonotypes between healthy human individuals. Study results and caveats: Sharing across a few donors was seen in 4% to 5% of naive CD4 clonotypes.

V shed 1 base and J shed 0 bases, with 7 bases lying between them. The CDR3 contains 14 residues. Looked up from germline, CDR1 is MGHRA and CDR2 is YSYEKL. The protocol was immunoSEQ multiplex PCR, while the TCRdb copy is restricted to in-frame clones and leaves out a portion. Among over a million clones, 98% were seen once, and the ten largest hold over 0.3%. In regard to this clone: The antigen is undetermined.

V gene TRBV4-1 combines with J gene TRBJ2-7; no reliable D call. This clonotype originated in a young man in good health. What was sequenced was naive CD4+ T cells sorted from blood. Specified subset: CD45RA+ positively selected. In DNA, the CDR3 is TGCGCCAGCAGCCAAGTAACCCGCTCCTACGAGCAGTACTTC. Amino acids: CASSQVTRSYEQYF.